These 26 T cell receptor beta chains were sequenced from one sample in a study of OX40 agonist ivuxolimab in advanced cancers. Profiling relied on immunoSEQ multiplex PCR, and the TCRdb table lists in-frame clones only, not all of them. The sample lists some 150,000 clones; about 92% were seen once. The sample here was CD4+ or CD8+ T cells sorted from blood, taken in a trial of the OX40 agonist ivuxolimab. The receptors derive from an adult with an advanced solid tumor such as melanoma, head and neck, liver or kidney cancer.

The CDR3 sequence is CASSSPGGNTEAFF. In nucleotides, the CDR3 is TGTGCCAGCAGTTCCCCGGGGGGGAACACTGAAGCTTTCTTT. The chain carries TRBV6-5 and TRBJ1-1; a possible D gene is TRBD1 (5 bases). From germline, CDR1 is MNHEY and CDR2 SVGAGI. This CDR3 region has 14 residues. Trimming stripped 4 bases from V and 1 base from J, with 10 bases between.

J is TRBJ2-7 and V is TRBV7-2, with a tentative D call TRBD1 (6 bases). V was trimmed by 5 bases and J by 3 bases, leaving 17 bases between them. The CDR3 totals 15 residues. Germline loops: CDR1 SGHTA, CDR2 FQGNSA. The chain's CDR3 is CASSLERGQFYEQYF. CDR3 bases: TGTGCCAGCAGCCTAGAGAGGGGACAATTCTACGAGCAGTACTTC. Full variable domain (missing parts from reference TRBV7-2 and TRBJ2-7): GAGVSQSPSNKVTEKGKDVELRCDPISGHTALYWYRQSLGQGLEFLIYFQGNSAPDKSGLPSDRFSAERTGGSVSTLTIQRTQQEDSAVYLCASSLERGQFYEQYFGPGTRLTVT.

In nucleotides, the CDR3 is TGTGCCAGCAGCTATAGGGGGACAGGGGCCTCATGGACAGATACGCAGTATTTT. Encoded protein: CASSYRGTGASWTDTQYF. This sequence joins TRBV7-9 and TRBJ2-3, with 10 bases aligning to TRBD1. Germline trimming cut 4 bases from V and 3 bases from J; bases unmatched to any gene: 13. CDR1 is SEHNR and CDR2 is FQNEAQ in the germline V gene (reference sequence). This CDR3 is 18 amino acids long.

The rearrangement links TRBV7-8 to TRBJ1-6, with TRBD1 matching 8 bases. CDR3 length: 18 amino acids. The germline V gene encodes CDR1 SGHVS and CDR2 FQNEAQ. J lost 4 bases, V lost 6 bases, and 14 bases had no gene match. The CDR3 DNA reads as TGTGCCAGCAGATCCCTAGACAGGGGATATCAGTATAATTCACCCCTCCACTTT. Translation: CASRSLDRGYQYNSPLHF.

In this sample, this clone turned up once. J is TRBJ1-3 and V is TRBV4-3; D not resolved. CDR3 size: 17 residues. V was clipped by 2 bases and J by 0 bases, with 14 bases between them. Germline V gene lookup returns CDR1 LGHNA and CDR2 YSLEER. The CDR3 DNA is TGCGCCAGCAGCCAATCCCCCCCTGAGGGCTCTGGAAACACCATATATTTT. Its translation is CASSQSPPEGSGNTIYF.

V gene TRBV5-1 combines with J gene TRBJ2-2; possibly TRBD1 for D (5 bases). The CDR3 covers 15 residues. V was pared by 3 bases and J by 0 bases, with 9 bases between. Germline V gene lookup returns CDR1 SGHRS and CDR2 YFSETQ. CDR3: CASSSTVTNTGELFF. The DNA of the CDR3 is TGCGCCAGCAGCTCGACAGTAACGAACACCGGGGAGCTGTTTTTT.

The CDR3: CASSLANSMNTEAFF. Written as DNA, the CDR3 is TGCGCCAGCAGCTTGGCCAACAGCATGAACACTGAAGCTTTCTTT. The chain combines TRBV5-1 with TRBJ1-1; D call uncertain. Germline assignment: CDR1 SGHRS and CDR2 YFSETQ. V was pared by 0 bases and J by 0 bases, with 9 bases between. The CDR3 is 15 amino acids.

The rearrangement links TRBV5-4 to TRBJ1-2; weak D call: TRBD1 (5 bases). The CDR3 covers 15 residues. Germline V lookup: CDR1 SGHNT, CDR2 YYREEE (reference sequence). The V and J ends lost 2 bases and 8 bases respectively, with 19 bases between them. CDR3: CASSLKDGPGGGYTF. The CDR3, as DNA: TGTGCCAGCAGCTTAAAAGACGGACCCGGGGGAGGCTACACCTTC.

The V and J genes are TRBV5-3 and TRBJ1-3; TRBD1 might be the D (5 bases). TRBV5-3 is an ORF; its function is uncertain. The CDR3 is made up of 21 amino acids. V lost 4 bases to trimming and J lost 0 bases, with 29 bases between them. CDR3 amino acids: CARSPNLPQGPTNSSGNTIYF. The CDR3 region has the DNA TGTGCCAGAAGCCCTAACCTCCCCCAGGGCCCCACGAACAGCTCTGGAAACACCATATATTTT.

Worth noting for this clone: Other nucleotide sequences from this sample produce the same CDR3. The CDR3 is CASSVATGSYGYTF. The CDR3 region has the DNA TGTGCCAGCAGCGTAGCAACAGGCTCGTATGGCTACACCTTC. The chain recombines TRBV9 with TRBJ1-2; the D gene is possibly TRBD1 (5 bases). The length of the CDR3 is 14 residues. CDR1 and CDR2 (germline): SGDLS, YYNGEE. Trimming removed 0 bases at V and 5 bases at J, with 11 bases between. The complete variable domain, with remaining parts taken from reference TRBV9 and TRBJ1-2, reads DSGVTQTPKHLITATGQRVTLRCSPRSGDLSVYWYQQSLDQGLQFLIQYYNGEERAKGNILERFSAQQFPDLHSELNLSSLELGDSALYFCASSVATGSYGYTFGSGTRLTVV.

With regard to this clone: This same CDR3 is encoded by further DNA sequences in the sample. CDR3 amino acids: CASSEEGSSGNTIYF. The CDR3 nucleotides read TGTGCCAGCAGTGAAGAGGGGAGCTCTGGAAACACCATATATTTT. The V and J genes are TRBV2 and TRBJ1-3, with a possible D match to TRBD1 (5 bases). V gave up 1 base and J gave up 0 bases, with 7 bases separating them. CDR3 length: 15 residues. The V gene's germline CDR1 is SNHLY and CDR2 FYNNEI.

The V and J genes are TRBV7-8 and TRBJ1-1; the match to TRBD1 covers 7 bases. V trimming: 5 bases; J trimming: 5 bases; junction bases outside the gene matches: 8. Germline CDR1 reads SGHVS; CDR2 reads FQNEAQ. This CDR3 spans 14 amino acids. The CDR3 protein is CASSSDRVRTEAFF. The CDR3 nucleotides read TGTGCCAGCAGCAGTGACAGGGTCAGGACTGAAGCTTTCTTT.

This clone showed up just once. The chain carries TRBV5-1 and TRBJ1-1, with D unclear. CDR1 and CDR2 (germline): SGHRS, YFSETQ. The CDR3 sequence is 15 residues long. The V end lost 0 bases, the J end lost 0 bases, and 9 bases lay between the germline ends. DNA of the CDR3: TGCGCCAGCAGCTTGGTTGGGAACATGAACACTGAAGCTTTCTTT. This translates into CASSLVGNMNTEAFF.

This chain joins TRBV6-6 and TRBJ2-3; 9 positions match TRBD1. The CDR3 covers 15 residues. With V trimmed by 5 bases and J by 3 bases, 6 bases remained unmatched. The germline V gene has CDR1 MNHNY and CDR2 SVGAGI (reference sequence). This CDR3 reads CASSDYGQGTDTQYF. DNA of the CDR3: TGTGCCAGCAGTGACTACGGACAGGGGACAGATACGCAGTATTTT.

The gene calls are TRBV5-1 and TRBJ2-7; 16 nucleotides match TRBD2. Trimming took 4 bases from V and 0 from J; bases not matched to a gene: 4. The CDR3 spans 17 residues. Germline CDR1 is SGHRS and CDR2 is YFSETQ. CDR3 sequence: CASSKGLAGGSSYEQYF. The CDR3 bases are TGCGCCAGCAGCAAGGGACTAGCGGGGGGGAGCTCCTACGAGCAGTACTTC.

This chain uses TRBV7-2 with TRBJ1-2, with TRBD1 matching 9 bases. The junction had 6 bases not matched to a gene; V was cut back by 2 bases and J by 5 bases. The CDR3 spans 15 residues. Germline CDR1 SGHTA, CDR2 FQGNSA. The CDR3 DNA sequence: TGTGCCAGCAGCTTACCGGGACAGGGACGGTATGGCTACACCTTC. Its protein product is CASSLPGQGRYGYTF.

This clone was seen once. The V call is TRBV5-4, the J call TRBJ2-3, with 9 bases that match TRBD1. V shed 0 bases, J shed 1 base, and the junction held 3 bases outside the gene matches. The V gene's germline CDR1 is SGHNT and CDR2 YYREEE (reference sequence). CDR3 length: 16 amino acids. The CDR3 region has the DNA TGTGCCAGCAGCTTGGCCCGGGACAGGGGCACAGATACGCAGTATTTT. Translating it yields CASSLARDRGTDTQYF.

CDR3 nucleotides: TGCAGCGTTCTTCGAGGGCCTAATGAAAAACTGTTTTTT. It codes for CSVLRGPNEKLFF. The chain combines TRBV29-1 with TRBJ1-4; D gene unclear. Trimming stripped 5 bases from V and 3 bases from J, with 10 bases between. The CDR3 runs to 13 residues. The germline V gene has CDR1 SQVTM and CDR2 ANQGSEA.

This clone was recorded once. This sequence joins TRBV6-5 and TRBJ1-3; possibly TRBD1 for D (6 bases). The V and J ends lost 0 bases and 5 bases respectively, with 14 bases between them. The CDR3 sequence is 16 residues long. Germline-derived CDR1 and CDR2 are MNHEY and SVGAGI. The DNA of the CDR3 is TGTGCCAGCAGTTACTCGGGCAGGGGAAGTCGAAACACCATATATTTT. As protein: CASSYSGRGSRNTIYF.

The rearrangement joins TRBV19 to TRBJ1-5, with TRBD1 as a possible D gene (5 bases). This CDR3 is built from 16 residues. Trimming took off 3 bases at V and 8 bases at J, with 20 bases between the two ends. Looked up from germline, CDR1 is LNHDA and CDR2 is SQIVND (reference sequence). CDR3 residues: CASSIGPDRPREPQHF. The CDR3 bases are TGTGCCAGTAGTATTGGCCCAGACAGACCGCGGGAGCCCCAGCATTTT.

Only one count was recorded for this clone. V usage is TRBV5-1 and J usage is TRBJ2-1; D is possibly TRBD1 (5 bases). CDR1 SGHRS and CDR2 YFSETQ come from the germline V gene. Deletions cut 0 bases from V and 8 bases from J, with 15 bases between. This CDR3 region has 15 residues. CDR3 DNA sequence: TGCGCCAGCAGCTTGGCCAACCCAGGGTTCGATGAGCAGTTCTTC. Translated: CASSLANPGFDEQFF.

The rearrangement joins TRBV29-1 to TRBJ2-5; the D gene is possibly TRBD1 (5 bases). CDR3 length equals 15 residues. Germline-derived CDR1 and CDR2 are SQVTM and ANQGSEA. V was trimmed by 6 bases and J by 5 bases, leaving 22 bases between them. The CDR3 loop reads CSVLKAQARVETQYF. The DNA for the CDR3 is TGCAGCGTCTTGAAAGCCCAGGCCAGGGTGGAGACCCAGTACTTC.

This clone has more than one count but fewer than ten. The CDR3 reads CASSSTGASSYEQYF. CDR3 in DNA: TGCGCCAGCAGCTCCACGGGCGCGAGCTCCTACGAGCAGTACTTC. V and J are TRBV5-1 and TRBJ2-7, with D uncertain. Trimming took 3 bases from V and 0 from J, leaving 13 bases between them. From germline, CDR1 is SGHRS and CDR2 YFSETQ. The CDR3 has 15 amino acids.

V gene TRBV29-1 combines with J gene TRBJ1-2, with TRBD1 identical over 8 bases. CDR1 is SQVTM, CDR2 ANQGSEA, per germline. Trimming at V came to 6 bases and at J to 7 bases, leaving 7 bases not matched to a gene. The CDR3 length is 12 residues. CDR3 in amino acids: CSVLTGEFGYTF. CDR3 nucleotides: TGCAGCGTACTGACAGGGGAATTTGGCTACACCTTC.

The gene calls are TRBV7-2 and TRBJ1-5; 11 nucleotides align to TRBD1. The CDR3 is made up of 15 amino acids. The V gene end was trimmed by 1 base and the J gene end by 6 bases; junction bases not matched to a gene: 2. Germline CDR1 reads SGHTA; CDR2 reads FQGNSA. CDR3 region: CASSLGGQGGQPQHF. In DNA form, the CDR3 reads TGTGCCAGCAGCTTAGGGGGACAGGGGGGTCAGCCCCAGCATTTT.

The chain is built from TRBV5-4 and TRBJ2-7, with TRBD1 matching 7 bases. Looked up from germline, CDR1 is SGHNT and CDR2 is YYREEE (reference sequence). The junction had 4 bases not matched to a gene; V was cut back by 4 bases and J by 0 bases. CDR3 length: 14 amino acids. DNA for the CDR3: TGTGCCAGCAGCCCCAGACAGGGCTCCTACGAGCAGTACTTC. Encoded protein: CASSPRQGSYEQYF.